This T cell receptor beta chain derives from a study of cytomegalovirus exposure and HLA in healthy donors (TCRdb year 2017). About the investigation overall: In an earlier analysis of around 540 of the donors, 276 Gb of sequence data and 100 million or so unique TCR beta sequences from roughly 200 million T cells were reported. An early release covering roughly 580 HLA-typed donors comprised about 300 gigabases of sequencing data and around 80 million unique TCR sequences. A later genetic analysis took genome-wide SNP genotypes for about 55% of the 666 donors and used that subset as a discovery cohort. The number of typed donors differed by locus: about 620-640 for A, B, C, DRB1 and DQB1; about 520 for DQA1; 606 for DPA1; and approximately 450 for DPB1. In addition to the first cohort of approximately 670 subjects, a separate validation cohort of 120 different subjects was used. To predict cytomegalovirus infection status, the study combined high-throughput TCR immunosequencing, statistical association of individual TCRs with disease status, and machine learning. Of the roughly 410 genotyped donors, less than 90% were placed in the genetic ancestry cluster associated with self-reported Caucasian donors. Class I and class II HLA loci were covered by the typing at four-digit resolution. Roughly 5 DR-DQ haplotypes were treated as single units for association and clustering because of strong linkage in the cohort. Every discovery cohort repertoire had been produced on one sequencing platform. Rather than drawing on any new phenotypic data, the later analysis identified candidate immune exposures from TCR beta sequences and the way those sequences occurred across donors. An earlier analysis of several hundred of the donors applied high-throughput TCR beta sequencing to assess whether each TCR beta V gene segment acted as functional or pseudogenic. The aim of the study was to test whether cataloging public T cell receptors could identify signatures of past pathogen exposure. To study patterns of TCR occurrence, a later analysis re-analyzed previously published TCR beta repertoires from several hundred donors and added high-resolution HLA genotyping. Among 398 genotyped donors of the cohort, an average of roughly 230,000 unique TCR beta nucleotide sequences was sequenced per donor, of which roughly 17% were non-productive. The T cell repertoires of some 670 subjects were profiled by immunosequencing and related to cytomegalovirus serostatus. Alongside the repertoire data, information on donor age, sex, ethnicity and CMV serostatus was compiled.

The research as a whole found: The only immune exposure information available for the cohort was CMV serostatus. A later analysis found that most CMV-associated TCR beta chains appeared HLA-restricted, with HLA associations seemingly driven largely by CMV exposure. When HLA alleles, especially DR and DQ, strongly co-occurred, attributing TCR associations to individual alleles was difficult. Linkage disequilibrium might explain the correlated functional status among segregating V segments, but an unknown experimental factor could not be excluded. It was suggested by the authors that the approach could potentially be generalized to other disease states and immunological phenotypes. While some public TCRs were present in many individuals, most TCR sequences turned up only very rarely across donors. The study gave a list of under 200 TCR beta chains associated with cytomegalovirus. In vitro tests confirmed that a few of the cytomegalovirus-associated TCR beta chains recognize cytomegalovirus antigens. A later analysis reported that several top co-occurrence clusters appeared linked to parvovirus B19, influenza, CMV and Epstein-Barr virus. A cluster of highly shared sequence variants was judged likely to represent a technical artifact of the sequencing pipeline. In an earlier analysis of roughly 500 of the donors, most TCR beta V segments appeared in productive rearrangements about 87% or about 30% of the time, broadly matching IMGT annotations. The cohort was sequenced for TCR beta chains only, and without alpha or paired-chain data the features that could be detected were limited. In a later analysis, HLA-associated TCR beta chains were found to be more clonally expanded and to have lower generation probabilities than equally common non-associated chains. A further reported finding was that TCR beta sequences accurately predicted the HLA-A and HLA-B alleles for most subjects in the first cohort. Roughly uniform sequencing depth across donors was assumed in presence/absence analyses, although this assumption may not hold. A later genetic analysis associated a missense DCLRE1C variant with V-gene and J-gene trimming of TCR beta chains, and an independent cohort replicated the association. Because HLA typing was unavailable for some donors at each locus, only the typed subset was used in association tests. The classifier was reported to diagnose cytomegalovirus status with high specificity and sensitivity in both the original cohort and the validation cohort. In a later genetic analysis, fewer N-insertions in productive TCRs were reported among donors in an Asian-associated ancestry cluster than the roughly 700-donor mean. In a later analysis, TCR association rates were found to vary across HLA loci, with the most associated TCRs seen for DRB1 alleles and the fewest for HLA-C alleles. In a later analysis, 16,951 TCR beta sequences were associated with specific HLA alleles at a false discovery rate of 0.05. Some IMGT-functional V segments, including TRBV6-2 and TRBV6-3, could not be distinguished by the 87-base-pair reads and were therefore excluded. Because counts were too low, about 18 rarely observed V segments, including chromosome 9 orphons, were excluded from the earlier analysis of 500 to 700 of the donors.

The cohort consisted of approximately 690 healthy bone marrow donors. All cohort members were sampled while nominally healthy, although unrecorded immune exposures were likely present. The donor tested CMV seronegative and was one of the 352 seronegative cohort members. Each donor provided a peripheral blood sample, and peripheral blood mononuclear cells were used for TCR beta sequencing. Genomic DNA was extracted from the blood cell samples with the Qiagen DNeasy Blood Extraction Kit. In the case of this clone: Its target antigen remains unknown.

The library was generated by the immunoSEQ multiplex PCR assay. For the multiplex PCR, a mixture combining 60 forward primers for TCR Vbeta segments and 13 reverse primers for TCR Jbeta segments was used. A multiplex PCR assay on genomic DNA amplified the CDR3 region of rearranged TCR beta genes. The amplified TCR beta libraries were sequenced on the Illumina HiSeq System as 87-base-pair reads. For the original study's pipeline: A later analysis counted about 80 million unique TCR beta chains across the 666 repertoires, and 10 million to 12 million of these chains were shared by at least two donors. To remove PCR and sequencing errors, raw reads were error-corrected and collapsed into unique sequences using a nearest-neighbor algorithm that merged closely related sequences. Alignment of CDR3 sequences to IMGT reference sequences was used to assign V, D and J gene segments. For a sequence to be retained, at least a six-nucleotide match to both a V gene segment and a J gene segment was required. A rearrangement counted as productive if the CDR3 had no stop codons and remained in frame with V and J, and every other rearrangement counted as non-productive. CDR3 was defined by IMGT convention, running from the second conserved V-encoded cysteine to the conserved J-encoded phenylalanine. The earlier analysis of 500 to 650 of the donors excluded any sequence lacking an unambiguous match to a single V gene segment. An earlier analysis of about 590 of the donors classified V segments as functional when productive rearrangements were above 56.7% and as segregating when the standard deviation between donors was above 5%. A statistical classification framework was developed to diagnose cytomegalovirus status using the catalog of TCR beta chain sequences. In a later analysis, TCR nucleotide sequences were compared against IMGT/GENE-DB human TR gene sequences so that V and J genes could be assigned. The TCRdist pipeline was used in a later analysis to assign CDR3 sequences and most-parsimonious VDJ recombination scenarios. In a later analysis, each TCR beta chain was defined by its CDR3 amino acid sequence together with its V-gene family, and reads lacking a unique V-gene family were excluded. A later analysis removed several hundred highly shared, low-generation-probability nucleotide sequences to deal with suspected cross-contamination and a sequencing artifact. A later analysis calculated a clonal expansion index for each public chain from normalized within-repertoire ranks of inferred template counts. Generation probabilities in a later analysis came from a VDJ recombination model fitted to out-of-frame rearrangements, and those results were checked against IGoR. In a later analysis, TCR-TCR, TCR-HLA and TCR-CMV co-occurrence was scored with hypergeometric tests, and a repertoire-size bias correction was applied to TCR pairs. In a later analysis, false discovery rates were estimated by permuting HLA or CMV assignments 20 times. A later analysis grouped co-occurring TCRs with DBSCAN, adding TCRdist sequence similarity when clustering within HLA-allele-positive subsets. Repertoires with fewer than 30,000 or more than 120,000 public chains, plus five repertoires with anomalous nucleotide sharing, were excluded from co-occurrence clustering. TCRdb's version of the immuneACCESS table is confined to in-frame rearrangements and falls short of the full clone set. An unresolved V gene accounts for under half of the shortfall where checked; the remainder is of unknown origin. V and J calls plus clone size are reproduced from that table; the DNA served to infer D and trimming. The record for this sample contains 190,000 or so clones. The top ten hold 0.74% of the sample.

CDR1 and CDR2 are drawn from the germline V gene: LGHNA, YNFKEQ. The CDR3 runs 11 residues from the cysteine to the phenylalanine. Of all the DNA, just the CDR3 is kept, 33 bases in frame from base 1. V is shortened by 4 bases, J by 11 bases, and the region joining them spans 11 bases. This TCR derives from a boy aged 5-17 years in good health and CMV-seronegative. The chain was built from TRBV4-2 and TRBJ1-1; the D segment cannot be called with confidence. The sample consisted of PBMCs. Read as DNA, the sequence is TGTGCCAGCAGCCTACTCGGAGAGGCTTTCTTT. Its protein reads: CASSLLGEAFF.